This T cell receptor beta chain emerged from a study of cytomegalovirus exposure and HLA in healthy donors. Germline CDR1 GTSNPN, CDR2 SVGIG (reference sequence). After removal of 5 bases from V and 7 bases from J, the junction contained 14 bases not matched to a gene. The CDR3 contains 16 residues. The PCR contained 60 Vbeta and 13 Jbeta primers. Original data processing: Later, an analysis found approximately 80 million unique TCR beta chains, and around 10 million of these were shared. Repertoires were generated with immunoSEQ multiplex PCR, while TCRdb's copy carries only in-frame clones and drops some. V, J and clone size are taken as reported in that table, and D and trimming were inferred from the DNA itself. The sample has 150,000 to 200,000 clones, 60% to 80% seen once.

Specimen: PBMCs. This sequence joins TRBV30 and TRBJ2-2, with 9 positions matching TRBD2. This receptor was identified in a woman aged 45-65 years in good health and CMV-seropositive. CDR3 sequence reads: CAWERGLAGSIGELFF. The CDR3 bases are TGTGCCTGGGAAAGGGGTCTAGCGGGGTCTATCGGGGAGCTGTTTTTT.